This TCR beta chain was recovered during a study of TIL therapy for anti-PD-1-resistant metastatic lung cancer (dated by TCRdb to about 2021). Describing the broader study: Tumors were collected before any PD-1/PD-L1 blockade, after which patients were given nivolumab, and patients who progressed were given lymphodepletion, an infusion of expanded TIL and IL-2. The cohort was predominantly lung adenocarcinoma, with a few EGFR-mutant and two ALK-rearranged tumors, and half of patients were current or former smokers. Across the cohort, whole-exome sequencing showed a median non-synonymous tumor mutation burden of approximately 1.5 mutations per megabase. T cell receptor beta sequencing of tumor and peripheral blood was used to follow clonotypes across the tumor, the expanded TIL product and serial blood samples. Among the enrolled patients, the median age was approximately 56 years (range about 35-75), and the median tumor PD-L1 proportion score was 4.5% to 7.5%.

With regard to this clone: This clone's antigen is unknown. Base qualities were left out, and no much larger clone turns up one base away.

TCR beta CDR3 regions were amplified from genomic DNA by bias-controlled multiplex PCR with the immunoSEQ v3 hsTCRB kit. TCR libraries were sequenced on an Illumina NextSeq 500 to 2 million to 2.5 million read pairs for survey level or roughly 4.5-6.5 million for deep level. The published analysis was carried out like this. V, D and J genes were assigned, non-productive sequences were removed, and clonality was reported by immunoSEQ Analyzer software. To compare repertoires between infused TIL and blood, productive Simpson clonality was used along with the Morisita overlap index of productive TRB rearrangements. The absolute count of a clonotype in blood was estimated by multiplying the lymphocyte count by the CD3+ fraction and by the productive frequency of the clone. TCRdb took this table from immuneACCESS and kept in-frame rearrangements with V and J called. Such tables lack part of the clones; where checked against another copy, unresolved V genes explain under half of the gap, and the rest is unexplained. D and trimming come from the DNA, and the V and J calls and clone size come from that table. A total of around 55,000 clones appear in this sample, 70% to 90% of them only once. The ten largest clonotypes hold just under 3% of the sample.

General conclusions and limits of the study: The baseline peripheral repertoire was partially replaced by infused TIL clonotypes, which then decayed over months, and persistence showed no apparent association with response. Because the cohort was highly selected, with more treatment-naive, never-smoker and oncogene-addicted patients than is typical, generalizability is limited. The study protocol defined all tumor marker inferences as exploratory.

The time point label corresponds to: pre-treatment sample, taken before nivolumab and TIL therapy. Adults with stage 4 NSCLC were enrolled from October 2017 to January 2020 in a dual-center phase I trial. The samples were obtained from a phase I trial that was single-arm and open-label and tested tumor-infiltrating lymphocyte therapy combined with nivolumab in advanced non-small cell lung cancer. Blood mononuclear cells from EDTA tubes were separated on a Ficoll gradient and snap-frozen as pellets, and DNA was extracted from the cells using a Qiagen mini-prep kit. Trimming takes 3 bases from V and 5 bases from J, and the germline ends sit 10 bases apart. The CDR3 covers 13 residues, taking in both the cysteine and the phenylalanine. This entry keeps only the CDR3 DNA: 39 bases, framed from base 1. CDR1 and CDR2 (SGHTA, FQGNSA) derive from the germline V gene.

The sequencing here drew on blood, taken at baseline. The receptor chain draws on TRBV7-2 and TRBJ2-5; perhaps TRBD1 is the D gene, with 6 bases matching. The receptor comes from a person aged 25 to 79 with non-small cell lung cancer. The CDR3 sequence is CASSFGQSETQYF. The nucleotides are TGTGCCAGCAGCTTCGGACAGTCGGAGACCCAGTACTTC.